The rows below give T cell receptor beta chains drawn from one sample of a study of blood T cells in healthy people across ages. TCRdb re-derived calls from the 5' RACE reads in MiXCR, one entry per CDR3 protein. The sample has 1.5 million or so distinct CDR3 sequences, around 42% seen once. The source material was blood. All receptors derive from a woman aged 18-29 years in good health. CDR3s include the opening cysteine and the closing phenylalanine or tryptophan. Fields, in order: clone size, D gene, V gene, J gene, CDR3 DNA, CDR3 protein. D genes are given only for firm matches. Clone sizes are given selectively: once, few, many, or a class where the clone is expanded.

size: NA; D: NA; V: TRBV6-2/TRBV6-3; J: TRBJ1-2; DNA: TGTGCCAGCACCTCCCAACTGGGGCGAAACTATGGCTACACCTTC; CDR3: CASTSQLGRNYGYTF
size: NA; D: NA; V: TRBV20-1; J: TRBJ2-3; DNA: TGCAGTGCTAGAGCCGTAGGCACAGATACGCAGTATTTT; CDR3: CSARAVGTDTQYF
size: NA; D: TRBD1; V: TRBV7-9; J: TRBJ1-2; DNA: TGTGCCAGCGACCCACCGGGGACAGGGGCGTTCAGTTATGGCTACACCTTC; CDR3: CASDPPGTGAFSYGYTF
size: many; D: NA; V: TRBV4-1; J: TRBJ1-2; DNA: TGCGCCAGCAGCCAAGATCGGACCGCTGAGGTCTATGGCTACACCTTC; CDR3: CASSQDRTAEVYGYTF
size: NA; D: TRBD2; V: TRBV12-3/TRBV12-4; J: TRBJ2-7; DNA: TGTGCCAGCAGGCGGGGGGGCGGACGGGGCGAGCAGTACTTC; CDR3: CASRRGGGRGEQYF
size: many; D: TRBD1; V: TRBV7-2; J: TRBJ1-2; DNA: TGTGCCAGCAGCTTTGGGACAGGGGGCGGCGGCTACACCTTC; CDR3: CASSFGTGGGGYTF
size: NA; D: NA; V: TRBV7-9; J: TRBJ2-7; DNA: TGTGTCAGCAGCACCAGGACTCCGCCCTACGAGCAGTACTTC; CDR3: CVSSTRTPPYEQYF
size: few; D: NA; V: TRBV6-5; J: TRBJ2-7; DNA: TGTGCCAGCAGTTACGAAGGATCCCCCCTGAACGAGCAGTACTTC; CDR3: CASSYEGSPLNEQYF
size: NA; D: TRBD1; V: TRBV2; J: TRBJ1-1; DNA: TGTACCAGTTCGTCCGGGACAGGGATTGAAGCTTTCTTT; CDR3: CTSSSGTGIEAFF
size: NA; D: NA; V: TRBV29-1; J: TRBJ2-1; DNA: TGCAGCGCCATCCCGGGACTTTCCGACTACAATGAGCAGTTCTTC; CDR3: CSAIPGLSDYNEQFF
size: NA; D: TRBD2; V: TRBV3-1; J: TRBJ2-2; DNA: TGTGCCAGCAGCCAGCTAGCGGGAGAGAACACCGGGGAGCTGTTTTTT; CDR3: CASSQLAGENTGELFF
size: NA; D: NA; V: TRBV7-4; J: TRBJ2-1; DNA: TGTGCCGGCAGCGTCATGGGCAGGAGCTCCTACAATGAGCAGTTCTTC; CDR3: CAGSVMGRSSYNEQFF
size: NA; D: NA; V: TRBV15; J: TRBJ1-1; DNA: TGTGCCACCAGCAGACTTCAAAGGGGGGAAGCTTTCTTT; CDR3: CATSRLQRGEAFF
size: few; D: NA; V: TRBV25-1; J: TRBJ2-5; DNA: TGTGCCAGCCGGATGGCAGGGGCAGAGACCCAGTACTTC; CDR3: CASRMAGAETQYF
size: NA; D: NA; V: TRBV6-1; J: TRBJ2-2; DNA: TGTGCCAGCAGTTCACAGGGAACGAACACCGGGGAGCTGTTTTTT; CDR3: CASSSQGTNTGELFF
size: few; D: TRBD2; V: TRBV14; J: TRBJ2-7; DNA: TGTGCCAGCAGCACCCGGACTAGCGGGGAAGAGCAGTACTTC; CDR3: CASSTRTSGEEQYF
size: NA; D: NA; V: TRBV6-6; J: TRBJ2-7; DNA: TGTGCCAGCAGTTCCCCTCCAAAGGGGAGCTACGAGCAGTACTTC; CDR3: CASSSPPKGSYEQYF
size: NA; D: TRBD2; V: TRBV11-2; J: TRBJ2-2; DNA: TGTGCCAGCAGCATGCGTGCTAGCGGGAGGACCGGGGAGCTGTTTTTT; CDR3: CASSMRASGRTGELFF
size: few; D: NA; V: TRBV30; J: TRBJ2-1; DNA: TGTGCCTGGAGCATCGACAAGACTACCTACAATGAGCAGTTCTTC; CDR3: CAWSIDKTTYNEQFF
size: NA; D: NA; V: TRBV12-3/TRBV12-4; J: TRBJ2-1; DNA: TGTGCCAGCAGTTTATCGAGCGGAAACAATGAGCAGTTCTTC; CDR3: CASSLSSGNNEQFF
size: few; D: TRBD2; V: TRBV4-1; J: TRBJ2-7; DNA: TGCGCCAGCAGCCAAGTAGCGCTAGCGGGAGGTGACGAGCAGTACTTC; CDR3: CASSQVALAGGDEQYF
size: NA; D: NA; V: TRBV30; J: TRBJ1-3; DNA: TGTGCCTGGGGCGGGGCGGACTCTGGAAACACCATATATTTT; CDR3: CAWGGADSGNTIYF
size: NA; D: TRBD1; V: TRBV3-1; J: TRBJ1-2; DNA: TGTGCCAGCAGCCCGACGGGACAGAGTGCCTATGGCTACACCTTC; CDR3: CASSPTGQSAYGYTF
size: NA; D: NA; V: TRBV10-3; J: TRBJ1-2; DNA: TGTGCCATCAGTGAGTCGCGGGCCAGTAGAGAGTATGGCTACACCTTC; CDR3: CAISESRASREYGYTF
size: few; D: NA; V: TRBV7-3; J: TRBJ2-3; DNA: TGTGCCAGCAGCTTAACGTCGGACAAGAGCACAGATACGCAGTATTTT; CDR3: CASSLTSDKSTDTQYF
size: NA; D: NA; V: TRBV25-1; J: TRBJ1-4; DNA: TGTGCCAGCAGTGAATTGGCGGAGGCAACTAATGAAAAACTGTTTTTT; CDR3: CASSELAEATNEKLFF
size: NA; D: TRBD2; V: TRBV6-1; J: TRBJ2-1; DNA: TGTGCCAGCAGGGCCGGGACTAGCGACCACAATGAGCAGTTCTTC; CDR3: CASRAGTSDHNEQFF
size: NA; D: TRBD1; V: TRBV5-1; J: TRBJ1-5; DNA: TGCGCCAGCGGCGAACAGGGGGGGGCGGTGGGACAGCCCCAGCATTTT; CDR3: CASGEQGGAVGQPQHF
size: many; D: NA; V: TRBV4-1; J: TRBJ2-7; DNA: TGCGCCAGCAGCCAAGATGACCTCTACGAGCAGTACTTC; CDR3: CASSQDDLYEQYF
size: NA; D: NA; V: TRBV2; J: TRBJ2-7; DNA: TGTGCCAGCAGCCCCCCCGGTCCTGAGCAGTACTTC; CDR3: CASSPPGPEQYF
size: few; D: TRBD2; V: TRBV5-5; J: TRBJ2-2; DNA: TGTGCCAGCAGCCCCTCGGGGGGAGGCACCGGGGAGCTGTTTTTT; CDR3: CASSPSGGGTGELFF
size: NA; D: NA; V: TRBV5-1; J: TRBJ2-3; DNA: TGCGCCAGCAGCTACGCGCGGAGGGCGGCTCTGGGGAGCACAGATACGCAGTATTTT; CDR3: CASSYARRAALGSTDTQYF
size: NA; D: NA; V: TRBV9; J: TRBJ2-3; DNA: TGTGCCAGCAGCGTAGGAAGGGTGACAGTCACTAGCACAGATACGCAGTATTTT; CDR3: CASSVGRVTVTSTDTQYF
size: NA; D: TRBD2; V: TRBV5-1; J: TRBJ2-3; DNA: TGCGCCAGCAGCTATGACTTCGGCGGGAGGGCCGGGTCAGATACGCAGTATTTT; CDR3: CASSYDFGGRAGSDTQYF
size: NA; D: NA; V: TRBV5-1; J: TRBJ2-7; DNA: TGCGCCAGCAGCGTGACCCCTGCAGTTTACCTCGAGCAGTACTTC; CDR3: CASSVTPAVYLEQYF
size: NA; D: NA; V: TRBV18; J: TRBJ2-1; DNA: TGTGCCAGCTCACCAACCACTAGCAGTGAGCAGTTCTTC; CDR3: CASSPTTSSEQFF
size: NA; D: TRBD2; V: TRBV5-6; J: TRBJ2-4; DNA: TGTGCCAGCAGCTTGGGGGGAGGGACTTTTCAGTACTTC; CDR3: CASSLGGGTFQYF
size: medium-sized; D: NA; V: TRBV9; J: TRBJ2-7; DNA: TGTGCCAGCAGCCCACTAAGGGACGGCACCTACGAGCAGTACTTC; CDR3: CASSPLRDGTYEQYF
size: NA; D: NA; V: TRBV7-7; J: TRBJ2-7; DNA: TGTGCTAGCAGCCAAAAGGGTTGGGGACACAATGAGCAGTACTTC; CDR3: CASSQKGWGHNEQYF
size: NA; D: NA; V: TRBV20-1; J: TRBJ2-3; DNA: TGCAGTGCTAGAGCCCAACCCACAGATACGCAGTATTTT; CDR3: CSARAQPTDTQYF
size: few; D: TRBD1; V: TRBV29-1; J: TRBJ2-7; DNA: TGCAGCGTTGAACTGGACAGGGGTATGGAGCAGTACTTC; CDR3: CSVELDRGMEQYF
size: many; D: NA; V: TRBV7-8; J: TRBJ1-2; DNA: TGTGCCAGCAGCTTAGCCCCGGGGGTCTCAGGTGGCTACACCTTC; CDR3: CASSLAPGVSGGYTF
size: NA; D: TRBD2; V: TRBV6-1; J: TRBJ2-7; DNA: TGTGCCAGCAGTCCCCTTCCGCTAGCGGTTTCCTACGAGCAGTACTTC; CDR3: CASSPLPLAVSYEQYF
size: few; D: TRBD1; V: TRBV11-2; J: TRBJ2-4; DNA: TGTGCCAGCAGCTTAGGGACAGGGGCCGCCATGGGCATTCAGTACTTC; CDR3: CASSLGTGAAMGIQYF
size: NA; D: NA; V: TRBV7-9; J: TRBJ1-2; DNA: TGTGCCAGCAGCGCGGACGCCAACTATGGCTACACCTTC; CDR3: CASSADANYGYTF
size: NA; D: NA; V: TRBV7-9; J: TRBJ2-1; DNA: TGTGCCAGCAGCTTAGGTCAGTGGGGGACCTCTTCCTACAATGAGCAGTTCTTC; CDR3: CASSLGQWGTSSYNEQFF
size: NA; D: TRBD2; V: TRBV4-1; J: TRBJ2-7; DNA: TGCGCCAGCAGCCCGACGGGACTAGGGGTCTACGAGCAGTACTTC; CDR3: CASSPTGLGVYEQYF
size: NA; D: NA; V: TRBV3-1; J: TRBJ1-2; DNA: TGTGCCAGCAGCCAAACCGCGATGTATGGCTACACCTTC; CDR3: CASSQTAMYGYTF
size: NA; D: TRBD1; V: TRBV27; J: TRBJ1-2; DNA: TGTGCCAGCAGTTTGGCGAGACAGGGGGCGACCGGCTACACCTTC; CDR3: CASSLARQGATGYTF
size: once; D: NA; V: TRBV7-9; J: TRBJ1-2; DNA: TGTGCCAGCACCCCGGGGAACTATGACTACACCTTC; CDR3: CASTPGNYDYTF
size: once; D: NA; V: TRBV9; J: TRBJ2-1; DNA: TGTGCCAGCAGCGCAGCCGGGACAACAAACAATGAGCAGTTCTTC; CDR3: CASSAAGTTNNEQFF
size: NA; D: TRBD1; V: TRBV7-9; J: TRBJ2-7; DNA: TGTGCCAGCAGCTTTCCAGGGGGCTCCTACGAGCAGTACTTC; CDR3: CASSFPGGSYEQYF
size: NA; D: NA; V: TRBV20-1; J: TRBJ2-1; DNA: TGCAGTGCTAGAGATAGTGGGTCGGGGGAATCAAACCTCTACAATGAGCAGTTCTTC; CDR3: CSARDSGSGESNLYNEQFF
size: few; D: NA; V: TRBV10-3; J: TRBJ1-2; DNA: TGTGCCATCAGAGGGTCAGGCTATGGCTACACCTTC; CDR3: CAIRGSGYGYTF
size: NA; D: TRBD1; V: TRBV6-6; J: TRBJ1-1; DNA: TGTGCCAGCAGGCGCACAGGGGGCGCGGACACTGAAGCTTTCTTT; CDR3: CASRRTGGADTEAFF